The rows below give T cell receptor beta chains drawn from one sample of a study of blood T cell repertoires in COVID-19. Produced via immunoSEQ multiplex PCR; TCRdb's table is partial and in-frame only. The repertoire includes a few hundred thousand clones, about 90% of them detected once, and roughly 10% sits in the top ten. Material: peripheral blood. The receptors shown here come from a woman in her sixties or seventies with COVID-19, enrolled during active disease. Both conserved end residues are part of each CDR3. A D gene is named only where the DNA matches it firmly. Only part of the rows carry a size: once, few, many, or a class if the clone is expanded.

TRBD2	once	TRBV19	TRBJ2-5	CASSIGGGTQETQYF	TGTGCCAGTAGTATTGGCGGGGGGACCCAAGAGACCCAGTACTTC
-	many	TRBV11-2	TRBJ2-7	CASSQTAYEQYF	TGTGCCAGCAGCCAGACAGCATACGAGCAGTACTTC
TRBD1	-	TRBV3-1/TRBV3-2	TRBJ1-1	CASSTGTGGTEAFF	TGTGCCAGCAGCACGGGGACAGGGGGGACTGAAGCTTTCTTT
-	-	TRBV12-3/TRBV12-4	TRBJ2-5	CASSIGESETQYF	TGTGCCAGCAGTATCGGGGAGAGTGAGACCCAGTACTTC
TRBD1	-	TRBV27	TRBJ1-2	CASSLSGTGLFGYTF	TGTGCCAGCAGTTTGTCCGGGACAGGGTTGTTTGGCTACACCTTC
-	-	TRBV5-4	TRBJ2-1	CASSLPADYYNEQFF	TGTGCCAGCAGCTTGCCAGCAGACTACTACAATGAGCAGTTCTTC
-	-	TRBV27	TRBJ1-5	CASKVFADSNQPQHF	TGTGCCAGCAAAGTCTTCGCGGATAGCAATCAGCCCCAGCATTTT
-	-	TRBV19	TRBJ1-1	CASSIILGGGSTEAFF	TGTGCCAGTAGTATAATCCTTGGCGGGGGTAGCACTGAAGCTTTCTTT
-	-	TRBV7-9	TRBJ1-1	CASSLAARIEAFF	TGTGCCAGCAGCTTAGCTGCTAGGATTGAAGCTTTCTTT
TRBD2	once	TRBV19	TRBJ2-7	CASSIYPSSGRYEQYF	TGTGCCAGTAGTATATACCCCTCTAGCGGGCGCTACGAGCAGTACTTC
TRBD1	-	TRBV29-1	TRBJ2-3	CSVPGQDTDTQYF	TGCAGCGTTCCGGGACAGGACACAGATACGCAGTATTTT
TRBD1	once	TRBV27	TRBJ1-5	CASSRTGRDQPQHF	TGTGCCAGCAGTCGGACAGGTCGGGATCAGCCCCAGCATTTT
-	once	TRBV7-9	TRBJ1-1	CASSLDRPEAFF	TGTGCCAGCAGCTTGGACAGACCTGAAGCTTTCTTT
-	-	TRBV29-1	TRBJ1-5	CSVAWQIDQPQHF	TGCAGCGTTGCGTGGCAGATTGATCAGCCCCAGCATTTT
-	-	TRBV6-6	TRBJ1-2	CASRGPTADGYTF	TGTGCCAGCAGGGGGCCCACCGCTGATGGCTACACCTTC
-	-	TRBV6-5	TRBJ2-1	CASDSGARWYNEQFF	TGTGCCAGTGATTCAGGGGCCAGATGGTACAATGAGCAGTTCTTC
-	-	TRBV11-3	TRBJ2-7	CASSLEGYEQYF	TGTGCCAGCAGCCTTGAGGGCTACGAGCAGTACTTC
TRBD2	-	TRBV27	TRBJ2-7	CASSLFVQDRSGRYEQYF	TGTGCCAGCAGTTTATTCGTCCAGGATAGAAGCGGGAGATACGAGCAGTACTTC
-	-	TRBV7-9	TRBJ2-3	CASSLEGSTDTQYF	TGTGCCAGCAGCTTGGAGGGGAGCACAGATACGCAGTATTTT
TRBD1	-	TRBV5-4	TRBJ2-5	CASSPDRGRQETQYF	TGTGCCAGCAGCCCGGACAGGGGCAGACAAGAGACCCAGTACTTC
TRBD2	-	TRBV10-3	TRBJ2-7	CAISRLAGKYEQYF	TGTGCCATCAGCCGACTAGCGGGGAAATACGAGCAGTACTTC
TRBD1	few	TRBV10-3	TRBJ1-1	CAISASGGNTEAFF	TGTGCCATCAGTGCATCAGGGGGGAACACTGAAGCTTTCTTT
TRBD1	-	TRBV19	TRBJ1-4	CASSHGQGVNEKLFF	TGTGCCAGTAGTCACGGACAGGGAGTTAATGAAAAACTGTTTTTT
-	-	TRBV7-2	TRBJ2-1	CASSRASEQFF	TGTGCCAGCAGCCGAGCTAGTGAGCAGTTCTTC
TRBD1	-	TRBV30	TRBJ2-2	CAWSQRTGGRSGELFF	TGTGCCTGGAGTCAACGGACAGGGGGCAGATCCGGGGAGCTGTTTTTT
TRBD1	-	TRBV19	TRBJ1-3	CASTRDRATGNTIYF	TGTGCCAGTACCCGGGACAGGGCGACTGGAAACACCATATATTTT
TRBD1	-	TRBV28	TRBJ1-2	CASRSTGDYGYTF	TGTGCCAGCAGATCCACAGGGGACTATGGCTACACCTTC
-	-	TRBV6-5	TRBJ1-5	CASSYPEDSNQPQHF	TGTGCCAGCAGTTACCCGGAGGATAGCAATCAGCCCCAGCATTTT
-	-	TRBV18	TRBJ2-1	CASSPTDYGASSYNEQFF	TGTGCCAGCTCACCTACAGACTACGGCGCGAGCTCCTACAATGAGCAGTTCTTC
-	-	TRBV29-1	TRBJ2-5	CSVVVGGETQYF	TGCAGCGTTGTTGTGGGCGGGGAGACCCAGTACTTC
-	-	TRBV28	TRBJ1-1	CASSLLGGRNTEAFF	TGTGCCAGCAGTTTACTGGGAGGTCGGAACACTGAAGCTTTCTTT
TRBD1	-	TRBV10-3	TRBJ1-2	CAITQRTGDFYGYTF	TGTGCCATCACTCAGAGGACAGGGGATTTCTATGGCTACACCTTC
TRBD1	-	TRBV6-6	TRBJ1-5	CASWGQGRQPQHF	TGTGCCAGTTGGGGACAGGGCCGGCAGCCCCAGCATTTT
-	once	TRBV20-1	TRBJ1-2	CSARRGYGYTF	TGCAGTGCTAGAAGGGGTTATGGCTACACCTTC
-	-	TRBV5-6	TRBJ1-4	CASSLVQVEKLFF	TGTGCCAGCAGCTTGGTACAGGTGGAAAAACTGTTTTTT
-	-	TRBV28	TRBJ1-2	CASSITGPGGYTF	TGTGCCAGCAGTATTACAGGGCCAGGAGGCTACACCTTC
TRBD1	-	TRBV28	TRBJ2-7	CASSPGQGAREQYF	TGTGCCAGCAGTCCGGGACAGGGGGCGCGAGAGCAGTACTTC
-	-	TRBV5-1	TRBJ2-1	CASSLATKRDKAFF	TGCGCCAGCAGCTTGGCCACAAAACGGGACAAGGCGTTCTTC
-	-	TRBV11-3	TRBJ1-1	CASSLVWAPRGEAFF	TGTGCCAGCAGCTTAGTTTGGGCCCCTAGGGGTGAAGCTTTCTTT
TRBD2	-	TRBV11-3	TRBJ2-3	CASSARGAGGTDTQYF	TGTGCCAGCAGCGCCCGAGGAGCGGGGGGCACAGATACGCAGTATTTT
-	-	TRBV30	TRBJ2-7	CAWGGLYEQYF	TGTGCCTGGGGCGGACTCTACGAGCAGTACTTC
-	-	TRBV6-6	TRBJ1-2	CASSRRGKGYTF	TGTGCCAGCAGTCGCCGGGGAAAAGGCTACACCTTC
TRBD1	-	TRBV19	TRBJ1-5	CASSRGQGAQPQHF	TGTGCCAGTAGTAGGGGACAGGGGGCGCAGCCCCAGCATTTT
-	-	TRBV18	TRBJ1-3	CASSPPIVVGFGSGNTIYF	TGTGCCAGCTCACCACCGATCGTTGTCGGGTTCGGCTCTGGAAACACCATATATTTT
-	-	TRBV27	TRBJ1-2	CASSLSFDIQYGYTF	TGTGCCAGCAGTTTATCGTTTGATATTCAGTATGGCTACACCTTC
-	-	TRBV7-2	TRBJ1-1	CASSLLTETEAFF	TGTGCCAGCAGCTTACTGACAGAGACTGAAGCTTTCTTT
-	-	TRBV6-4	TRBJ1-1	CASRSNTMNTEAFF	TGTGCCAGCCGGAGTAACACGATGAACACTGAAGCTTTCTTT
-	-	TRBV7-2	TRBJ2-2	CASSLVFNTGELFF	TGTGCCAGCAGCTTAGTATTCAACACCGGGGAGCTGTTTTTT
-	few	TRBV28	TRBJ1-5	CATFDSQVDQPQHF	TGTGCCACCTTCGATTCCCAAGTAGATCAGCCCCAGCATTTT
-	-	TRBV6-5	TRBJ1-4	CASRDSATNEKLFF	TGTGCCAGCAGGGACAGTGCAACTAATGAAAAACTGTTTTTT